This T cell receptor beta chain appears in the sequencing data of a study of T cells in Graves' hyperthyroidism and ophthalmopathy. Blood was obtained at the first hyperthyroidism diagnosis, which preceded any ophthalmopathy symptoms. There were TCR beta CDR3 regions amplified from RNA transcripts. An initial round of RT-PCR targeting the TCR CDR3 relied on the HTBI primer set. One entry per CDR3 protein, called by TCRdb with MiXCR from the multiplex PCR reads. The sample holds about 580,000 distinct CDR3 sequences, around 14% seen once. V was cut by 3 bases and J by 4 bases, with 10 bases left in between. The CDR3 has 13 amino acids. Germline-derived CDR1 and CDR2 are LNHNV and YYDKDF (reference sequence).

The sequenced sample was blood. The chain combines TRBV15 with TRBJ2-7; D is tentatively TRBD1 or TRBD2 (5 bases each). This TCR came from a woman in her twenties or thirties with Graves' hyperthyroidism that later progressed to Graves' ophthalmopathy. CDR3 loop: CATSRPGTYEQYF. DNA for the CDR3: TGTGCCACCAGCAGGCCAGGGACGTACGAGCAGTACTTC.